This TCR beta chain is drawn from a study of cytomegalovirus exposure and HLA in healthy donors. TCRdb's table, derived via immunoSEQ multiplex PCR, lists solely in-frame clones and lacks some. The sample has tens of thousands of clones, over 85% seen once. Sample: PBMCs. This TCR was recovered from a man younger than 35 in good health and CMV-seropositive.

The CDR3 coding sequence is TGTGCCACCAGCAGGGACAGCCTCTTTGAGACCCAGTACTTC. Encoded protein: CATSRDSLFETQYF. The rearrangement joins TRBV15 to TRBJ2-5; weak D call: TRBD1 (6 bases). The CDR3 spans 14 residues. Germline V lookup: CDR1 LNHNV, CDR2 YYDKDF (reference sequence). The V and J ends lost 3 bases and 5 bases respectively, with 13 bases between them.